This is a list of T cell receptor beta chains from one sample in a study of cytomegalovirus exposure and HLA in healthy donors. Profiled with immunoSEQ multiplex PCR; TCRdb holds only in-frame clones, not every one. The sample lists roughly 150,000 clones; 88% were seen once. Sequenced: PBMCs. The receptor set was obtained from a man aged 18-30 years in good health and CMV-seronegative. CDR3s include the opening cysteine and the closing phenylalanine or tryptophan. The order of the fields is V gene, clone size, D gene, J gene, CDR3 DNA, CDR3 protein. The D gene is left open where the match is weak. Clone sizes are given selectively: once, few, many, or a class where the clone is expanded.

>TRBV28|.|.|TRBJ2-7
TGTGCCAGCAGTCAACAGGGTATTAGCCACGAGCAGTACTTC
CASSQQGISHEQYF
>TRBV28|once|.|TRBJ2-3
TGTGCCAGCAGTTTCCCGATGACTGTTGCCACAGATACGCAGTATTTT
CASSFPMTVATDTQYF
>TRBV7-2|.|TRBD1|TRBJ2-7
TGTGCCAGCAGCCCCCAGGACAGGGCCTCCTACGAGCAGTACTTC
CASSPQDRASYEQYF
>TRBV11-3|.|.|TRBJ1-1
TGTGCCAGCAGCCCGGACAGCTACACTGAAGCTTTCTTT
CASSPDSYTEAFF
>TRBV7-2|.|.|TRBJ2-2
TGTGCCAGCAGCCCGACCGGGACAAAGAACACCGGGGAGCTGTTTTTT
CASSPTGTKNTGELFF
>TRBV7-6|.|.|TRBJ1-1
TGTGCCAGCAGCGAACGGCCAGGGCCCGCTGAAGCTTTCTTT
CASSERPGPAEAFF
>TRBV27|.|TRBD1|TRBJ1-6
TGTGCCAGCAGCTTGACAGGGGACTCACCCCTCCACTTT
CASSLTGDSPLHF
>TRBV7-9|once|TRBD2|TRBJ2-5
TGTGCCAGCAGCTTAATTTTAGCGGGGCCCGGGGGGACCCAGTACTTC
CASSLILAGPGGTQYF
>TRBV7-2|once|TRBD2|TRBJ2-1
TGTGCCAGCGCCCCTAGCGGGAGTAATTACAATGAGCAGTTCTTC
CASAPSGSNYNEQFF
>TRBV6-1|.|TRBD1|TRBJ1-5
TGTGCCAGCAGTGAATTTGAGGTGACAGGGCGTCAGCCCCAGCATTTT
CASSEFEVTGRQPQHF
>TRBV7-7|.|TRBD1|TRBJ2-5
TGTGCTAGCAGCCAACAGGGGGTAGAGACCCAGTACTTC
CASSQQGVETQYF
>TRBV7-9|.|.|TRBJ2-3
TGTGCCAGCAGCTTCCCCCCCACAGGGATAGAGACAGATACGCAGTATTTT
CASSFPPTGIETDTQYF
>TRBV19|.|.|TRBJ2-5
TGTGCCAGTAGTATTCCGAGGGCGGGCGAGACCCAGTACTTC
CASSIPRAGETQYF
>TRBV15|.|.|TRBJ1-5
TGTGCCACCAGCAGAGATCTAGCCTTTCGGCAGCCCCAGCATTTT
CATSRDLAFRQPQHF
>TRBV7-6|few|.|TRBJ1-5
TGTGCCAGCAGCTTTGCGAATCAGCCCCAGCATTTT
CASSFANQPQHF
>TRBV19|.|TRBD1|TRBJ2-1
TGTGCCAGTAGTTCGGGACAGACCAATGAGCAGTTCTTC
CASSSGQTNEQFF
>TRBV2|.|TRBD1|TRBJ1-4
TGTGCCAGCAGTGTTATTTTACAGGGGGGAGGAAAACTGTTTTTT
CASSVILQGGGKLFF
>TRBV18|.|.|TRBJ2-5
TGTGCCAGCTCATCTCAAGAGACCCAGTACTTC
CASSSQETQYF